This T cell receptor beta chain was captured in a study of cytomegalovirus exposure and HLA in healthy donors. The trim removed 7 bases at V and 5 bases at J, leaving 5 bases unmatched. The CDR3 contains 11 residues. Germline CDR1 and CDR2: DFQATT and SNEGSKA (reference sequence). The study ran its PCR with 60 Vbeta and 13 Jbeta primers. Repertoires were generated with immunoSEQ multiplex PCR, while TCRdb's copy carries only in-frame clones and drops some. The sample records approximately 180,000 clones, 60% to 80% being singletons. Study-level findings and limits: A later examination showed that TCR association rates differed by HLA locus, with DRB1 most and HLA-C fewest. Later analysis suggested most CMV-associated TCR beta chains were HLA-restricted. Researchers had no immune exposure information except CMV serostatus available. Indistinguishable V segments such as TRBV6-2 and TRBV6-3 were excluded.

Worth noting for this clone: Its antigen is unidentified.

The clonotype comes from a middle-aged man in good health and CMV-seropositive. Sequenced sample: PBMCs. The V call is TRBV20-1, the J call TRBJ2-7, with 7 bases that match TRBD1. DNA of the CDR3: TGCAGTGTTGGGACAGCCAACGAGCAGTACTTC. Its protein product is CSVGTANEQYF.